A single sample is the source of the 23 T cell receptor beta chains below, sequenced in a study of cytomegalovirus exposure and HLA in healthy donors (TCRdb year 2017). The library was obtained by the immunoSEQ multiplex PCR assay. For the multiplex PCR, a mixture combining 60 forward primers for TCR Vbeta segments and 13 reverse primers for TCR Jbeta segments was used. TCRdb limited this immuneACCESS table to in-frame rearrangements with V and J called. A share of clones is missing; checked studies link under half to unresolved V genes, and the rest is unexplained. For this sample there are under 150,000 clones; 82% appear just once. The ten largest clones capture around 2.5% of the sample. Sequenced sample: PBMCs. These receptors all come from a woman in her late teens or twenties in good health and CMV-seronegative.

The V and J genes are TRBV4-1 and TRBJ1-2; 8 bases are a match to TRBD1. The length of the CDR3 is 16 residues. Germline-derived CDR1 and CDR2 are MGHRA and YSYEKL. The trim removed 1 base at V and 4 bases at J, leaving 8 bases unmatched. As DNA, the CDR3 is TGCGCCAGCAGCCAAGGGACAGGGAAACTTACCTATGGCTACACCTTC. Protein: CASSQGTGKLTYGYTF.

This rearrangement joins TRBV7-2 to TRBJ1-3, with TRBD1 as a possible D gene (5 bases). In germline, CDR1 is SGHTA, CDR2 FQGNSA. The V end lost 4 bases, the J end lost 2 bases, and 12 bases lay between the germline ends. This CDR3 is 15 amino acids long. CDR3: CASSSGLRTGNTIYF. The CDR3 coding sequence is TGTGCCAGCAGCTCAGGGCTGAGGACTGGAAACACCATATATTTT. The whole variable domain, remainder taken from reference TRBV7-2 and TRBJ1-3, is GAGVSQSPSNKVTEKGKDVELRCDPISGHTALYWYRQSLGQGLEFLIYFQGNSAPDKSGLPSDRFSAERTGGSVSTLTIQRTQQEDSAVYLCASSSGLRTGNTIYFGEGSWLTVV.

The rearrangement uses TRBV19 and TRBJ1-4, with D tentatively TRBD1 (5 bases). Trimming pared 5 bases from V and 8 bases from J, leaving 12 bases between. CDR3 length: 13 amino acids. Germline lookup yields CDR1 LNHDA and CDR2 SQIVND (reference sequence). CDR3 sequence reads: CASSEGVGEKLFF. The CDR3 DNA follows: TGTGCCAGTAGTGAAGGGGTTGGGGAAAAACTGTTTTTT.

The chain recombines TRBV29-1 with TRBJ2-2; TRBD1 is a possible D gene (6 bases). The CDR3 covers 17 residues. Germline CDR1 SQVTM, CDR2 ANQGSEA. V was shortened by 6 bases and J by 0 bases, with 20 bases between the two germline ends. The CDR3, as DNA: TGCAGCGTAACGAACAGAGGACAGCCCTCGAACACCGGGGAGCTGTTTTTT. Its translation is CSVTNRGQPSNTGELFF.

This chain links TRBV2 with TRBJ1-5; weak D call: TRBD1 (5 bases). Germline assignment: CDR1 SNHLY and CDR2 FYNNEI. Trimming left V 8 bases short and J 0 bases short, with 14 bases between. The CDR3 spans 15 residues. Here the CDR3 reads CASSPQGISNQPQHF. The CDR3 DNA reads TGTGCCAGCTCACCCCAGGGAATTAGCAATCAGCCCCAGCATTTT. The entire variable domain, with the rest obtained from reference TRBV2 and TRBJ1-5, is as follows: EPEVTQTPSHQVTQMGQEVILRCVPISNHLYFYWYRQILGQKVEFLVSFYNNEISEKSEIFDDQFSVERPDGSNFTLKIRSTKLEDSAMYFCASSPQGISNQPQHFGDGTRLSIL.

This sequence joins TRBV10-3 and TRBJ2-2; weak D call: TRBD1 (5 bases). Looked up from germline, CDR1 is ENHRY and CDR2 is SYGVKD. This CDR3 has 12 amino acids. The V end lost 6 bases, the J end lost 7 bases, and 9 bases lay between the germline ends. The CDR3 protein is CAIRLRDGELFF. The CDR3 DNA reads TGTGCCATCAGACTCAGGGACGGGGAGCTGTTTTTT.

The chain's CDR3 is CSVEERSTTDTQYF. DNA of the CDR3: TGCAGCGTTGAAGAAAGGAGTACCACAGATACGCAGTATTTT. The genes are TRBV29-1 and TRBJ2-3; D uncertain. Between the trimmed V and J ends, which lost 0 bases and 2 bases, there was a span of 9 bases. The CDR3 is 14 residues long. Per germline, CDR1 SQVTM and CDR2 ANQGSEA.

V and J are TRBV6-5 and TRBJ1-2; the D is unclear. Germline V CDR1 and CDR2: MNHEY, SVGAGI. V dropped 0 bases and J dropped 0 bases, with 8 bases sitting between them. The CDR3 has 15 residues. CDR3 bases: TGTGCCAGCAGTTACTCGGCAGCGTCTAACTATGGCTACACCTTC. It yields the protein CASSYSAASNYGYTF.

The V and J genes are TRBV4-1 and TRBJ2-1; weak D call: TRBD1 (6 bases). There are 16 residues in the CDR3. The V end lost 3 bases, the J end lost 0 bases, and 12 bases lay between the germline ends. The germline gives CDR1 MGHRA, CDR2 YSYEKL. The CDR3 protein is CASSHPTGSSYNEQFF. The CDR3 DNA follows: TGCGCCAGCAGCCACCCCACAGGGAGCTCCTACAATGAGCAGTTCTTC.

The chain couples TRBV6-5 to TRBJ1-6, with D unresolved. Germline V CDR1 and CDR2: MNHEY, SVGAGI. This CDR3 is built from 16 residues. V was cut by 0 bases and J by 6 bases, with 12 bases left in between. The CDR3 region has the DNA TGTGCCAGCAGTTACTCCAGACCCAGGTCTAATTCACCCCTCCACTTT. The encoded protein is CASSYSRPRSNSPLHF.

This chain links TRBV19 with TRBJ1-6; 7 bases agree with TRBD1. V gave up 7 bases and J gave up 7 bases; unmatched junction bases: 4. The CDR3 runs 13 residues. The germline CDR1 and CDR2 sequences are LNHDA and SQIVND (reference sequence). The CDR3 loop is CASNAGGNSPLHF. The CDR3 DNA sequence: TGTGCCAGTAACGCAGGGGGAAATTCACCCCTCCACTTT.

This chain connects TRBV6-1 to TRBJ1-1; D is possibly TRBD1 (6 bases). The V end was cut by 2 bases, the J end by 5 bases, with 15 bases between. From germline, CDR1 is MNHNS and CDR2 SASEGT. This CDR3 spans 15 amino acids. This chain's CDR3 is CASSEREGVVTEAFF. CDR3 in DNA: TGTGCCAGCAGTGAAAGAGAGGGGGTTGTGACTGAAGCTTTCTTT.

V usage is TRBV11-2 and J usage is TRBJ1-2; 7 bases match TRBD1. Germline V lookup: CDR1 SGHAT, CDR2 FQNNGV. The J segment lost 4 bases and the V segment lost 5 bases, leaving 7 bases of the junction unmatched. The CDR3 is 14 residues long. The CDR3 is CASSLGQVPYGYTF. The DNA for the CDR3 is TGTGCCAGCAGCCTCGGACAGGTTCCCTATGGCTACACCTTC.

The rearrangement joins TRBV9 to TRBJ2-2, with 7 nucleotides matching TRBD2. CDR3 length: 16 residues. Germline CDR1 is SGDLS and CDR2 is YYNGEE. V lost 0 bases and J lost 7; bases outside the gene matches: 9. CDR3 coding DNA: TGTGCCAGCAGCGTAGGGGCGGGAGACCATGACGGGGAGCTGTTTTTT. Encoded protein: CASSVGAGDHDGELFF. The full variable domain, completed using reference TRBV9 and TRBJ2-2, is DSGVTQTPKHLITATGQRVTLRCSPRSGDLSVYWYQQSLDQGLQFLIQYYNGEERAKGNILERFSAQQFPDLHSELNLSSLELGDSALYFCASSVGAGDHDGELFFGEGSRLTVL.

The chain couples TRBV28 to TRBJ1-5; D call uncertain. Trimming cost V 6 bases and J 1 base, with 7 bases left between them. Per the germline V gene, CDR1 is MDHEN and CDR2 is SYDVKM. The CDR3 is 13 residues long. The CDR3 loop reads CASRSTSNQPQHF. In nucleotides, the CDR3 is TGTGCCAGCAGGAGCACGAGCAATCAGCCCCAGCATTTT.

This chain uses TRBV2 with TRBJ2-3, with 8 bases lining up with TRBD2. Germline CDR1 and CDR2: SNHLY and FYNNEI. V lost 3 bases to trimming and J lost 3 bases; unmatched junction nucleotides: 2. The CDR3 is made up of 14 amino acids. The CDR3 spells CASSDGGGTDTQYF. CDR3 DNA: TGTGCCAGCAGTGACGGGGGGGGAACAGATACGCAGTATTTT. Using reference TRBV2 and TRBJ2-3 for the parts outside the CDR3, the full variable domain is EPEVTQTPSHQVTQMGQEVILRCVPISNHLYFYWYRQILGQKVEFLVSFYNNEISEKSEIFDDQFSVERPDGSNFTLKIRSTKLEDSAMYFCASSDGGGTDTQYFGPGTRLTVL.

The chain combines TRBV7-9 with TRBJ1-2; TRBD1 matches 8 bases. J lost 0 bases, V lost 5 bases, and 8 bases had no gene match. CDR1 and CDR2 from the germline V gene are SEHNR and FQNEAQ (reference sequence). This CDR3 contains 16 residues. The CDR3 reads CASSIRTGQANYGYTF. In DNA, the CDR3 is TGTGCCAGCAGCATAAGGACAGGGCAAGCTAACTATGGCTACACCTTC.

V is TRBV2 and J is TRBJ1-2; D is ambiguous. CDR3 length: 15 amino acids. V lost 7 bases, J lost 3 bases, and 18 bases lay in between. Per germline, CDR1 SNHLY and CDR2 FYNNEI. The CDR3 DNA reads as TGTGCCAGCACCTTCACACCGGGAGACGACTATGGCTACACCTTC. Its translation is CASTFTPGDDYGYTF. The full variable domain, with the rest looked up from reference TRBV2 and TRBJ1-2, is EPEVTQTPSHQVTQMGQEVILRCVPISNHLYFYWYRQILGQKVEFLVSFYNNEISEKSEIFDDQFSVERPDGSNFTLKIRSTKLEDSAMYFCASTFTPGDDYGYTFGSGTRLTVV.

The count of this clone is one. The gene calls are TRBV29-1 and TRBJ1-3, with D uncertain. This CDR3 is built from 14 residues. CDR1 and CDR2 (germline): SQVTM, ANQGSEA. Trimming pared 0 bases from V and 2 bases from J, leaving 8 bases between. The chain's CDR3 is CSVEEAGAGNTIYF. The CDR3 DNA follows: TGCAGCGTTGAAGAGGCGGGAGCTGGAAACACCATATATTTT.

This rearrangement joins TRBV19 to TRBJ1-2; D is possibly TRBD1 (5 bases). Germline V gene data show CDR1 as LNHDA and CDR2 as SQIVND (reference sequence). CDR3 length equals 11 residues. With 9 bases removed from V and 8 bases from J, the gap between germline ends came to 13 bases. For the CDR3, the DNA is TGTGCCAGCGGGGGATCGCCAGGCTACACCTTC. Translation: CASGGSPGYTF.

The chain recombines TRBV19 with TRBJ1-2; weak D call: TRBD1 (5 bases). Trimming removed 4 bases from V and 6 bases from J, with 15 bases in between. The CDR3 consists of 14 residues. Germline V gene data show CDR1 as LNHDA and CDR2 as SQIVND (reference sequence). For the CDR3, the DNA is TGTGCCAGTAGTAGAGGGGACTTCTCCAATGGCTACACCTTC. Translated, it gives CASSRGDFSNGYTF.

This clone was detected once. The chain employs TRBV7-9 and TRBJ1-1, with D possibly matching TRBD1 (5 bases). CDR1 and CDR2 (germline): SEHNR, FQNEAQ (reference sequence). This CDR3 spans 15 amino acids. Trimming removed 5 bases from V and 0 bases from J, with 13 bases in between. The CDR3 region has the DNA TGTGCCAGCAGCCGATTCGGGACTTTGAACACTGAAGCTTTCTTT. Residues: CASSRFGTLNTEAFF.

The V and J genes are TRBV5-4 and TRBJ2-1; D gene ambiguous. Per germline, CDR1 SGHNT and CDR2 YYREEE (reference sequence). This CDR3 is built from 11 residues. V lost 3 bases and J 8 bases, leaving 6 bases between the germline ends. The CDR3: CASSWSDEQFF. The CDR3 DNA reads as TGTGCCAGCAGCTGGTCGGATGAGCAGTTCTTC. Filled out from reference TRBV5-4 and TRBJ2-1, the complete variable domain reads ETGVTQSPTHLIKTRGQQVTLRCSSQSGHNTVSWYQQALGQGPQFIFQYYREEENGRGNFPPRFSGLQFPNYSSELNVNALELDDSALYLCASSWSDEQFFGPGTRLTVL.